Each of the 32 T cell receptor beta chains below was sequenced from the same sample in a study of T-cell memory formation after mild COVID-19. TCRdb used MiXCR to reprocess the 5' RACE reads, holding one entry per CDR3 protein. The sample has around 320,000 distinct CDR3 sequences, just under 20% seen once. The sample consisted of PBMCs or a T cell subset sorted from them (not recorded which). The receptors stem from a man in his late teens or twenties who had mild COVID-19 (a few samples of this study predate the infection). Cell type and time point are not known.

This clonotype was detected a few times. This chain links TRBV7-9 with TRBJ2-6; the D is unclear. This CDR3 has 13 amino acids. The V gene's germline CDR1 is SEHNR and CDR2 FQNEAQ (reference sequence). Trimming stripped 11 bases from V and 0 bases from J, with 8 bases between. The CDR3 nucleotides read TGTGCCGGCGTGTTCTCTGGGGCCAACGTCCTGACTTTC. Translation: CAGVFSGANVLTF.

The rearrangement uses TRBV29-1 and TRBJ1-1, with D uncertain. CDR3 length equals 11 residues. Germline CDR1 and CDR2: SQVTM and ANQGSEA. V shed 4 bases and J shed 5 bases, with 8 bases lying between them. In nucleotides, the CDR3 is TGCAGCGTTGCCGGTAGGACTGAAGCTTTCTTT. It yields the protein CSVAGRTEAFF.

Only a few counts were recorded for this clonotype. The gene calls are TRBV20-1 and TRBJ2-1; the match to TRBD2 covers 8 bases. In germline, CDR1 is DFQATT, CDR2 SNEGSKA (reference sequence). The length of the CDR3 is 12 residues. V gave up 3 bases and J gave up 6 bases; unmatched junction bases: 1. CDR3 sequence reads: CSASGGGNEQFF. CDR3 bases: TGCAGTGCTAGCGGGGGGGGCAATGAGCAGTTCTTC.

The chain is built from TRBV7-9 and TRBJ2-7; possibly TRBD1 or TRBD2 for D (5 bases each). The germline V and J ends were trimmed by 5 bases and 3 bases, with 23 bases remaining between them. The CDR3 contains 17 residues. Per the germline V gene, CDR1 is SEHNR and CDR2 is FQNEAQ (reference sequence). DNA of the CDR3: TGTGCCAGCAGCCCCACCGGGACCCCCTCGGGCCTCTACGAGCAGTACGTC. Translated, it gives CASSPTGTPSGLYEQYV.

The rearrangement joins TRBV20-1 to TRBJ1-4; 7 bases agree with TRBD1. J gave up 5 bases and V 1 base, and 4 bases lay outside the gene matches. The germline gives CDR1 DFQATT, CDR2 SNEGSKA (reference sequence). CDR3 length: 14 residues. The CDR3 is CSARVNRGNEKLFF. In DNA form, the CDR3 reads TGCAGTGCTAGAGTTAACAGGGGAAATGAAAAACTGTTTTTT.

The CDR3 coding sequence is TGTGCCAGCAGTGCCTCCGGACGGATTACAGATACGCAGTATTTT. Protein: CASSASGRITDTQYF. The genes are TRBV6-2 or TRBV6-3 and TRBJ2-3; D remains unclear. CDR3 size: 15 residues. CDR1 MNHEY and CDR2 SVGEGT come from the germline V gene. Trimming left V 5 bases short and J 3 bases short, with 15 bases between.

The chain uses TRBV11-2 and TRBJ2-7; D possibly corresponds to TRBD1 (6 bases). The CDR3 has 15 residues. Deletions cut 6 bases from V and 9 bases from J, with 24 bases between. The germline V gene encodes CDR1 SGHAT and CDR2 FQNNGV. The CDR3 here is CASRPGYRDGLRQYF. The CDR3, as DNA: TGTGCCAGCAGGCCGGGTTACAGGGACGGTCTCCGGCAGTACTTC.

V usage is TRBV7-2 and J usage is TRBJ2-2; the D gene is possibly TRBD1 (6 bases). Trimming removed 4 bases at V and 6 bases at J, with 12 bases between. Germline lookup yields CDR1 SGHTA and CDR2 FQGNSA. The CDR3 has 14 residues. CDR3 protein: CASSSTRQAGELFF. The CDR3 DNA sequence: TGTGCCAGCAGCTCAACAAGACAGGCCGGGGAGCTGTTTTTT.

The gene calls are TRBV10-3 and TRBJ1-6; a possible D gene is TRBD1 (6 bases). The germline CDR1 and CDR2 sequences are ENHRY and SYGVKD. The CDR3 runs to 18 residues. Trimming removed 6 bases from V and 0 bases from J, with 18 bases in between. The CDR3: CAISGGTFLSSYNSPLHF. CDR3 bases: TGTGCCATCAGCGGCGGGACATTTCTGAGCTCCTATAATTCACCCCTCCACTTT.

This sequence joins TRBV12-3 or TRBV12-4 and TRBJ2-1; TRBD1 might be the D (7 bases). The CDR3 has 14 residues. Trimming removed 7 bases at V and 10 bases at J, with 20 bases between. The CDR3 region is CASTDYRQGGEQFF. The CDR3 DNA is TGTGCCAGCACCGACTACCGGCAGGGGGGAGAGCAGTTCTTC.

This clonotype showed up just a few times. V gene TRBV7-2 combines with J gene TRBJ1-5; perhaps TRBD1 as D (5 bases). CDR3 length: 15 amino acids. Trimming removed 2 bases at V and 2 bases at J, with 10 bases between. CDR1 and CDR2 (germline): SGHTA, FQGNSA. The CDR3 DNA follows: TGTGCCAGCAGCTTATCATGGGGGGGCAATCAGCCCCAGCATTTT. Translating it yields CASSLSWGGNQPQHF.

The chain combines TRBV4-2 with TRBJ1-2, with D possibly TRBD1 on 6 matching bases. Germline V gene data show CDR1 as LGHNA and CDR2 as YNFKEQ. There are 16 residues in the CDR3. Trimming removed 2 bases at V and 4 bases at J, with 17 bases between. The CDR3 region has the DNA TGTGCCAGCAGCCAAACCTCTGTCACAGGGTTCTATGGCTACACCTTC. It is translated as CASSQTSVTGFYGYTF.

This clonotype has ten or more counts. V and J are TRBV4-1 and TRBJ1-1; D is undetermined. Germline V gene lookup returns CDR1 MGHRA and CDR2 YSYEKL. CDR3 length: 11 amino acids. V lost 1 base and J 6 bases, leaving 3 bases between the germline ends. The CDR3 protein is CASSQGSEAFF. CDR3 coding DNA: TGCGCCAGCAGCCAAGGGTCTGAAGCTTTCTTT.

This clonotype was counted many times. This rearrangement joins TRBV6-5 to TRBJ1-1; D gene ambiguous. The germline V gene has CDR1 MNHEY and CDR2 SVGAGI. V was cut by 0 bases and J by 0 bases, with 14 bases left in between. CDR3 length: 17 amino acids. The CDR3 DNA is TGTGCCAGCAGTTACTCGAGACTTCGGCAAATGAACACTGAAGCTTTCTTT. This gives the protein CASSYSRLRQMNTEAFF.

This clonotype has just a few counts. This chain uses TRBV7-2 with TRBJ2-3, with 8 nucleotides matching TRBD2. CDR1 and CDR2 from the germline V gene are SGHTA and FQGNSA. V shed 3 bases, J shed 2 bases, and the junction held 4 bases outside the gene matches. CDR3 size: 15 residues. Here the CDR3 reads CASSFGLAFTDTQYF. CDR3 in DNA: TGTGCCAGCAGCTTTGGACTAGCATTCACAGATACGCAGTATTTT. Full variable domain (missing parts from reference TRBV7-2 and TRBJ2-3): GAGVSQSPSNKVTEKGKDVELRCDPISGHTALYWYRQSLGQGLEFLIYFQGNSAPDKSGLPSDRFSAERTGGSVSTLTIQRTQQEDSAVYLCASSFGLAFTDTQYFGPGTRLTVL.

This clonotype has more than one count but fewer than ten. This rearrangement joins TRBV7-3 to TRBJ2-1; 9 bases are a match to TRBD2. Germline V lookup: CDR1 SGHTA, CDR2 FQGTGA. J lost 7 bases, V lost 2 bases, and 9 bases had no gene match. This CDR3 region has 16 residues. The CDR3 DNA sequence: TGTGCCAGCAGCTTATCTAGCGGGGCGAGTATGAATGAGCAGTTCTTC. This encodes CASSLSSGASMNEQFF.

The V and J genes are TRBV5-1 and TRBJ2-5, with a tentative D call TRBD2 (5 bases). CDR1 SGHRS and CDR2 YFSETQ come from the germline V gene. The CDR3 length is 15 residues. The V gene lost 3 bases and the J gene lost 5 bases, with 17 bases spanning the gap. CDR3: CASSSEPLRRETQYF. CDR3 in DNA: TGCGCCAGCAGCTCGGAACCACTCCGGAGGGAGACCCAGTACTTC. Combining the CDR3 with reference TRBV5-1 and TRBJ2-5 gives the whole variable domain KAGVTQTPRYLIKTRGQQVTLSCSPISGHRSVSWYQQTPGQGLQFLFEYFSETQRNKGNFPGRFSGRQFSNSRSEMNVSTLELGDSALYLCASSSEPLRRETQYFGPGTRLLVL.

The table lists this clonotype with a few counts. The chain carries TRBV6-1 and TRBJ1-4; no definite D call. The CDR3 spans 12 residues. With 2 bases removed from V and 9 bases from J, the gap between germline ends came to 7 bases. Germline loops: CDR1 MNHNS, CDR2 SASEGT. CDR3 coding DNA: TGTGCCAGCAGTGAATTGGGAAAAAAACTGTTTTTT. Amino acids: CASSELGKKLFF.

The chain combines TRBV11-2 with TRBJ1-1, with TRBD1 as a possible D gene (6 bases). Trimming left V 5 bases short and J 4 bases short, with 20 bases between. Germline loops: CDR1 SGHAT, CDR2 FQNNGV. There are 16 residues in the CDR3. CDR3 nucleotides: TGTGCCAGCAGCCTCCATGGGGGGCGAGATGTCACTGAAGCTTTCTTT. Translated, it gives CASSLHGGRDVTEAFF.

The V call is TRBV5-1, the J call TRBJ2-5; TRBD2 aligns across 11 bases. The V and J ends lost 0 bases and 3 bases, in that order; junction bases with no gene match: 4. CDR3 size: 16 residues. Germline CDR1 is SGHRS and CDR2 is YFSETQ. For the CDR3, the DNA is TGCGCCAGCAGCTTGGAGGGGACTAGCGGCGAAGAGACCCAGTACTTC. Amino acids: CASSLEGTSGEETQYF.

CDR3 region: CSAWGRMGVQYEQYF. The DNA of the CDR3 is TGCAGTGCTTGGGGTCGTATGGGTGTTCAATACGAGCAGTACTTC. The gene calls are TRBV20-1 and TRBJ2-7; D gene uncertain. Trimming shortened V by 5 bases and J by 4 bases, and 21 bases separated the two germline ends. This CDR3 has 15 amino acids. CDR1 is DFQATT, CDR2 SNEGSKA, per germline (reference sequence).

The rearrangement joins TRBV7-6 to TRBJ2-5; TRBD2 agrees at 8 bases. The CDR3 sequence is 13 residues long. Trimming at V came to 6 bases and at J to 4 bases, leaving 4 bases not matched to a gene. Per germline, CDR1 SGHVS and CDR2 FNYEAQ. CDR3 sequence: CASRFAGGETQYF. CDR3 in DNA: TGTGCCAGCAGATTCGCGGGGGGAGAGACCCAGTACTTC.

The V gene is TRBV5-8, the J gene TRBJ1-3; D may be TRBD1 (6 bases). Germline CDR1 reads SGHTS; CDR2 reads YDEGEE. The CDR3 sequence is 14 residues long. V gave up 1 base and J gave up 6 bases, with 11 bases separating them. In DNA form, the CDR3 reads TGTGCCAGCAGCTTGCGCCAGGGGACAAACACCATATATTTT. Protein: CASSLRQGTNTIYF.

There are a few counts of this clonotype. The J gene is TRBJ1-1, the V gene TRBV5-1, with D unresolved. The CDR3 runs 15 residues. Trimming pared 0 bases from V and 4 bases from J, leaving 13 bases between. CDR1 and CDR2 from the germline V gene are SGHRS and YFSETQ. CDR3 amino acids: CASSLAGRAGTEAFF. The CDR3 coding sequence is TGCGCCAGCAGCTTGGCCGGGAGAGCGGGCACTGAAGCTTTCTTT.

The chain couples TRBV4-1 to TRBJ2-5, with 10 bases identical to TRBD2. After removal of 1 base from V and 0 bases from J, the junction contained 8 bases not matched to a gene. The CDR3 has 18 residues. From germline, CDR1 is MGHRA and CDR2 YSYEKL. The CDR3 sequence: CASSQVRGSGGYQETQYF. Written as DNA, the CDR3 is TGCGCCAGCAGCCAAGTTCGGGGTAGCGGGGGGTACCAAGAGACCCAGTACTTC.

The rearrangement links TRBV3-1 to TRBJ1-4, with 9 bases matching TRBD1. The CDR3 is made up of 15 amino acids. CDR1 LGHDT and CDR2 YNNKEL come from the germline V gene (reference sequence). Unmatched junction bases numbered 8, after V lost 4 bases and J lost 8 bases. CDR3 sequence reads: CASSPLGTGYEKLFF. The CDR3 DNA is TGTGCCAGCAGCCCCCTTGGGACAGGGTACGAAAAACTGTTTTTT.

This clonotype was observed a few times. CDR3 sequence (DNA): TGCGCCAGCAGCGGAGGGGGTTCCGAGCAGTACTTC. Translating it yields CASSGGGSEQYF. The J gene is TRBJ2-7, the V gene TRBV5-1; D is possibly TRBD1 or TRBD2 (6 bases each). V lost 4 bases and J 6 bases, leaving 11 bases between the germline ends. The CDR3 extends over 12 amino acids. The germline V gene has CDR1 SGHRS and CDR2 YFSETQ.

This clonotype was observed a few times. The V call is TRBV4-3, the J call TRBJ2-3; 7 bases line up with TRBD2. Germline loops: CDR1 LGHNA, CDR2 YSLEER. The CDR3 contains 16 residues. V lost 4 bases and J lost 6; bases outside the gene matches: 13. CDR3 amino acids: CASSPGSGPPFDTQYF. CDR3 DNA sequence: TGCGCCAGCAGCCCCGGTAGCGGGCCACCTTTTGATACGCAGTATTTT.

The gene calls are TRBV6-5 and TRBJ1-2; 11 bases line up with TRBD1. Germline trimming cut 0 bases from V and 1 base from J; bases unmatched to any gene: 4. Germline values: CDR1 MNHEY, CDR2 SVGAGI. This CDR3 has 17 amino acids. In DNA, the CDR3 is TGTGCCAGCAGTTACTCAACGGGACAGGGGGGTAACTATGGCTACACCTTC. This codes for CASSYSTGQGGNYGYTF.

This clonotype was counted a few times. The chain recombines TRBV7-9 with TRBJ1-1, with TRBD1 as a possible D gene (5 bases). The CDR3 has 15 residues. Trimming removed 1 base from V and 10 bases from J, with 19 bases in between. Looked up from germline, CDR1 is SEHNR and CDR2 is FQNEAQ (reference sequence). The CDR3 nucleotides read TGTGCCAGCAGCTTAGGTGGCAGGGAAGGGAGCGGAGCTTTCTTT. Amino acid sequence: CASSLGGREGSGAFF.

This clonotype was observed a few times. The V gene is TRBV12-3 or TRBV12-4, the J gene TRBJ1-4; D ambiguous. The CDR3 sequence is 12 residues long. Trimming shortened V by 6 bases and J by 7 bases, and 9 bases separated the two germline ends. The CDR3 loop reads CASSPNSEKLFF. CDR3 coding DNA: TGTGCCAGCAGCCCCAATAGTGAAAAACTGTTTTTT.

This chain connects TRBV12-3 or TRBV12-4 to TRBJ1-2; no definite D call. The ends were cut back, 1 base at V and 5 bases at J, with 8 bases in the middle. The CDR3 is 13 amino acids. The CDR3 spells CASSLGERYGYTF. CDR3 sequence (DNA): TGTGCCAGCAGTTTAGGAGAACGTTATGGCTACACCTTC.